The clone carrying this T cell receptor beta chain was detected ten times or more. To make TCR beta libraries, researchers used iRepertoire HTBI primers and Arm-PCR of CDR3 regions. TCRdb re-derived calls from the multiplex PCR reads in MiXCR, one entry per CDR3 protein. The table has roughly 440,000 distinct CDR3 sequences, about a sixth seen once; the top ten hold about 25%. The germline V and J ends were trimmed by 1 base and 6 bases, with 15 bases remaining between them. The CDR3 is 15 residues long. Germline assignment: CDR1 SGHTA and CDR2 FQGNSA. This entry belongs to a study of regulatory T cells in long-lasting Graves disease. Time point denoted: newly diagnosed GD, antithyroid drugs for less than 3 months. Extracted PBMC RNA gave rise to the TCR library. This sample also appeared in a second study, on T cells in Graves' hyperthyroidism and ophthalmopathy. In that study: TCR CDR3 regions were first amplified by RT-PCR with HTBI primers.

The specimen was peripheral blood mononuclear cells (PBMCs), collected at new diagnosis, from a patient treated with antithyroid drugs. The chain recombines TRBV7-2 with TRBJ1-1; possibly TRBD1 for D (5 bases). This receptor was obtained from a young woman with Graves disease. The CDR3 reads CASSLEGTTQSEAFF. DNA for the CDR3: TGTGCCAGCAGCTTAGAAGGGACGACCCAATCTGAAGCTTTCTTT.